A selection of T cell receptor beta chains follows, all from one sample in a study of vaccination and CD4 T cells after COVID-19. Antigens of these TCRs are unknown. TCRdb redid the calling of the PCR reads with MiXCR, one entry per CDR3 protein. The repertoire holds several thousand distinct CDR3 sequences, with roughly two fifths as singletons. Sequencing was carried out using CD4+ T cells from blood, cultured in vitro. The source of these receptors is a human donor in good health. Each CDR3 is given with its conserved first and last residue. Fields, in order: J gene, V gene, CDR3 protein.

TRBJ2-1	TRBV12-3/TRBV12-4	CASRSRSWGEQFF
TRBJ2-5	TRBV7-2	CASSLPGTGQAPTKETQYF
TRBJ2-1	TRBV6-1	CASSEALGTSPRGQFF
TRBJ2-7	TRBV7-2	CASSLAPQRGILKGEQYF
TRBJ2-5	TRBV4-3	CASSQERGGQETQYF
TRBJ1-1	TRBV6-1	CASTPGVPNTEAFF
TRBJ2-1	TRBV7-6	CASSSPGAFGNEQFF
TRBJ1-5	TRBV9	CASSVSSLGQPQHF
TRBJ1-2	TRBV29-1	CSVGVGYGYTF
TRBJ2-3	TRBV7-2	CASSLGGGPADTQYF
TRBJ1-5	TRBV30	CAWDRYNQPQHF
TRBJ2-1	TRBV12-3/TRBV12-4	CASSLKGGSHLGDEQFF
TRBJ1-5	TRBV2	CASSGDRGSLSNQPQHF
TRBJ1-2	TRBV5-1	CASSLDGGADYGYTF
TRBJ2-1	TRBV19	CASSTTVIPNEQFF
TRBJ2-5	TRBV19	CASSIGQGVETQYF
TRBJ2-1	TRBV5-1	CTSSSGTASYNEQFF
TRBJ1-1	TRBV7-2	CASSLGVLWNTEAFF
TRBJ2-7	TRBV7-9	CASSERTAYEQYF
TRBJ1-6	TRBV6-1	CASSPALGPLHF